The 17 T cell receptor beta chains given below trace back to one sample, sequenced in a study of cytomegalovirus exposure and HLA in healthy donors. PCR used 60 Vbeta primers and 13 Jbeta primers. Data came from immunoSEQ multiplex PCR; TCRdb stores just in-frame clones and leaves some out. The repertoire holds 150,000 to 200,000 clones, with around 76% as singletons. The sequenced material came from PBMCs. Receptors originate from a girl aged 5-17 years in good health and CMV-seropositive.

V is TRBV29-1 and J is TRBJ2-3; no reliable D call. The CDR3 runs to 14 residues. CDR1 SQVTM and CDR2 ANQGSEA come from the germline V gene. V was shortened by 4 bases and J by 2 bases, with 13 bases between the two germline ends. DNA of the CDR3: TGCAGCGTTGTGGTCATACAAACCACAGATACGCAGTATTTT. Translated, it gives CSVVVIQTTDTQYF.

The chain combines TRBV30 with TRBJ1-2; 7 bases line up with TRBD1. Germline CDR1 GTSNPN, CDR2 SVGIG (reference sequence). This CDR3 region has 14 residues. The J segment lost 0 bases and the V segment lost 3 bases, leaving 4 bases of the junction unmatched. The CDR3 DNA reads TGTGCCTGGAGCGGGACAGCTTCTAACTATGGCTACACCTTC. It codes for CAWSGTASNYGYTF.

This clone appeared a single time. The CDR3 sequence is CASSEGGRGAFF. CDR3 sequence (DNA): TGTGCCAGCAGTGAAGGGGGCAGGGGAGCTTTCTTT. This sequence joins TRBV2 and TRBJ1-1; D is possibly TRBD1 (6 bases). The V gene's germline CDR1 is SNHLY and CDR2 FYNNEI. With 1 base removed from V and 10 bases from J, the gap between germline ends came to 10 bases. The CDR3 loop spans 12 amino acids.

The chain couples TRBV4-3 to TRBJ1-2, with D perhaps matching TRBD1 (6 bases). CDR3 length equals 16 residues. Germline CDR1 LGHNA, CDR2 YSLEER. V lost 2 bases and J 8 bases, leaving 21 bases between the germline ends. CDR3 nucleotides: TGCGCCAGCAGCCAATCATCTTCCTGGACAGCCGCGGGCTACACCTTC. Amino acids: CASSQSSSWTAAGYTF.

The chain uses TRBV15 and TRBJ2-4; no firm D call. CDR3 length: 14 residues. Germline V lookup: CDR1 LNHNV, CDR2 YYDKDF (reference sequence). The ends were cut back, 1 base at V and 2 bases at J, with 6 bases in the middle. CDR3 sequence reads: CATSRGSSKNIQYF. CDR3 DNA sequence: TGTGCCACCAGCAGAGGTTCATCCAAAAACATTCAGTACTTC.

Notes on this clone: This same CDR3 is encoded by further DNA sequences in the sample. This sequence joins TRBV20-1 and TRBJ1-1, with unresolved D. Germline-derived CDR1 and CDR2 are DFQATT and SNEGSKA (reference sequence). This CDR3 is 10 amino acids long. The CDR3 loop reads CSLRRGEAFF. The DNA for the CDR3 is TGCAGCCTTCGGCGCGGGGAAGCTTTCTTT.

This chain joins TRBV28 and TRBJ1-4, with D possibly being TRBD1 (5 bases). CDR1 and CDR2 from the germline V gene are MDHEN and SYDVKM. The CDR3 is 19 residues long. The V gene lost 1 base and the J gene lost 0 bases, with 18 bases spanning the gap. The CDR3 bases are TGTGCCAGCAGTTTATACTCACAGGCATATTCGGCAACTAATGAAAAACTGTTTTTT. Encoded protein: CASSLYSQAYSATNEKLFF. The whole variable domain, filled in from reference TRBV28 and TRBJ1-4, reads DVKVTQSSRYLVKRTGEKVFLECVQDMDHENMFWYRQDPGLGLRLIYFSYDVKMKEKGDIPEGYSVSREKKERFSLILESASTNQTSMYLCASSLYSQAYSATNEKLFFGSGTQLSVL.

The rearrangement links TRBV5-1 to TRBJ2-7; TRBD2 matches 11 bases. J was trimmed by 2 bases and V by 3 bases; bases with no gene match: 4. This CDR3 spans 15 amino acids. Germline V gene data show CDR1 as SGHRS and CDR2 as YFSETQ. CDR3 bases: TGCGCCAGCAGCTGGTTAGCGGGAGGGACCTACGAGCAGTACTTC. Protein sequence: CASSWLAGGTYEQYF. Filled out from reference TRBV5-1 and TRBJ2-7, the complete variable domain reads KAGVTQTPRYLIKTRGQQVTLSCSPISGHRSVSWYQQTPGQGLQFLFEYFSETQRNKGNFPGRFSGRQFSNSRSEMNVSTLELGDSALYLCASSWLAGGTYEQYFGPGTRLTVT.

This chain links TRBV2 with TRBJ2-2, with a tentative D call TRBD2 (7 bases). The CDR3 length is 16 residues. Looked up from germline, CDR1 is SNHLY and CDR2 is FYNNEI. V lost 4 bases, J lost 4 bases, and 16 bases lay in between. The CDR3 DNA follows: TGTGCCAGCAGTGCTCGGGGGGCGCGGGGCACCGGGGAGCTGTTTTTT. The encoded protein is CASSARGARGTGELFF.

The rearrangement joins TRBV7-2 to TRBJ1-5; D may be TRBD1 (5 bases). Trimming removed 4 bases at V and 3 bases at J, with 7 bases between. The length of the CDR3 is 13 residues. Per germline, CDR1 SGHTA and CDR2 FQGNSA. The CDR3 loop is CASSSGHNQPQHF. The CDR3 DNA is TGTGCCAGCAGCTCCGGACACAATCAGCCCCAGCATTTT.

The chain combines TRBV6-1 with TRBJ1-5; D uncertain. CDR1 and CDR2 (germline): MNHNS, SASEGT. Trimming took off 5 bases at V and 2 bases at J, with 13 bases between the two ends. The CDR3 is 15 residues long. The DNA for the CDR3 is TGTGCCAGCAGTCATACCCCAGAGGGCAATCAGCCCCAGCATTTT. Residues: CASSHTPEGNQPQHF.

The rearrangement links TRBV5-1 to TRBJ2-7, with 12 bases that match TRBD2. This CDR3 is 16 amino acids long. V trimming: 0 bases; J trimming: 3 bases; junction bases outside the gene matches: 4. Germline values: CDR1 SGHRS, CDR2 YFSETQ. CDR3 sequence: CASSLGQTSGGYEQYF. For the CDR3, the DNA is TGCGCCAGCAGCTTGGGCCAGACTAGCGGGGGCTACGAGCAGTACTTC.

The chain joins TRBV27 to TRBJ2-2, with D possibly matching TRBD2 (5 bases). The germline CDR1 and CDR2 sequences are MNHEY and SMNVEV (reference sequence). The CDR3 is made up of 15 amino acids. V lost 3 bases, J lost 5 bases, and 13 bases lay in between. The CDR3 is CASSLQRVVTGELFF. CDR3 nucleotides: TGTGCCAGCAGTTTGCAGAGGGTCGTAACCGGGGAGCTGTTTTTT.

The genes are TRBV4-1 and TRBJ2-2; TRBD1 is a possible D gene (6 bases). Germline loops: CDR1 MGHRA, CDR2 YSYEKL. Trimming stripped 3 bases from V and 5 bases from J, with 22 bases between. The CDR3 runs 18 residues. For the CDR3, the DNA is TGCGCCAGCAGCCATCCCCTTTCTGGGACAACCATAACCGGGGAGCTGTTTTTT. Translating it yields CASSHPLSGTTITGELFF.

The genes are TRBV5-8 and TRBJ1-1, with a weak D call TRBD1 (5 bases). The CDR3 runs 17 residues. V lost 6 bases and J lost 2, with 23 bases in between. CDR1 is SGHTS, CDR2 YDEGEE, per germline. CDR3 amino acids: CASIGGSFLALNTEAFF. CDR3 bases: TGTGCCAGCATCGGGGGGTCGTTTCTGGCTTTAAACACTGAAGCTTTCTTT. Full variable domain (missing parts from reference TRBV5-8 and TRBJ1-1): EAGVTQSPTHLIKTRGQQATLRCSPISGHTSVYWYQQALGLGLQFLLWYDEGEERNRGNFPPRFSGRQFPNYSSELNVNALELEDSALYLCASIGGSFLALNTEAFFGQGTRLTVV.

This clone was detected a few times. The gene calls are TRBV29-1 and TRBJ1-1, with TRBD1 matching 7 bases. V was pared by 3 bases and J by 1 base, with 2 bases of the junction left unmatched. The CDR3 spans 13 residues. The V gene's germline CDR1 is SQVTM and CDR2 ANQGSEA. CDR3 protein: CSVETGRNTEAFF. The CDR3 nucleotides are TGCAGCGTTGAGACAGGGAGGAACACTGAAGCTTTCTTT.

The genes are TRBV6-5 and TRBJ2-3; 11 bases fit TRBD2. This CDR3 is 16 amino acids long. J was trimmed by 4 bases and V by 4 bases; bases with no gene match: 7. From germline, CDR1 is MNHEY and CDR2 SVGAGI. CDR3 DNA: TGTGCCAGCAGTTCCTTAGCGGGGGGGTTCTCAGATACGCAGTATTTT. This codes for CASSSLAGGFSDTQYF.